These T cell receptor beta chains were read from a single sample in a study of T cells after yellow fever vaccination. In TCRdb, the 5' RACE reads were re-called with MiXCR into one record per CDR3 protein. The sample records some 160,000 distinct CDR3 sequences, under 7.5% being singletons. The source material was CD4+ T cells sorted from PBMCs, sampled more than 4 days after the first yellow fever vaccination. These receptors were obtained from a man aged 18 to 35 who received the YFV17D yellow fever vaccine. CDR3s include the opening cysteine and the closing phenylalanine or tryptophan. The D gene is left open where the match is weak. The listing skips clone size in some rows; elsewhere it reads once, few, many or a size class.

d_call	v_call	j_call	cdr3_length	clone_size	cdr3_nt	cdr3_aa
.	TRBV7-2	TRBJ2-1	14	many	TGTGCCAGCAGCTTAAGTCGCTGGAACAATGAGCAGTTCTTC	CASSLSRWNNEQFF
.	TRBV20-1	TRBJ1-5	16	many	TGCAGTGCTAGCACACCCAGGGACGGTAGCAATCAGCCCCAGCATTTT	CSASTPRDGSNQPQHF
.	TRBV6-5	TRBJ2-1	15	many	TGTGCCAGCAGTTACACCGGGGGAGCGGTCTATGAGCAGTTCTTC	CASSYTGGAVYEQFF
.	TRBV19	TRBJ1-5	15	.	TGTGCCAGTAGTAACGTCGCGCTTAGCAATCAGCCCCAGCATTTT	CASSNVALSNQPQHF
TRBD1	TRBV7-9	TRBJ1-1	13	many	TGTGCCAGCAGACAGGGGGCGAACACTGAAGCTTTCTTT	CASRQGANTEAFF
TRBD1	TRBV7-2	TRBJ2-7	15	.	TGTGCCAGCAGCCTCGGGACAGGGGCCTCCTACGAGCAGTACTTC	CASSLGTGASYEQYF
TRBD1	TRBV12-3/TRBV12-4	TRBJ1-5	15	few	TGTGCCAGCAGTCCAGACGGGACAGGGAATCAGCCCCAGCATTTT	CASSPDGTGNQPQHF
.	TRBV4-2	TRBJ2-1	14	many	TGTGCCAGCAGCCAAGATTGGACGGACTTTGGGCAGTTCTTC	CASSQDWTDFGQFF
TRBD2	TRBV5-1	TRBJ2-3	16	many	TGCGCCAGCAGCAGAACGACTAGCGAAGGGGGAGATACGCAGTATTTT	CASSRTTSEGGDTQYF
.	TRBV6-5	TRBJ1-6	13	many	TGTGCCAGTAAGGGGTCAGTGGGTTCACCCCTCCACTTT	CASKGSVGSPLHF
TRBD2	TRBV5-1	TRBJ2-5	17	many	TGCGCCAGCAGCTTCTTGCCGGGACTAGCGGGGGGGGAGACCCAGTACTTC	CASSFLPGLAGGETQYF
.	TRBV20-1	TRBJ2-3	11	many	TGCAGTGTTACCAACACAGATACGCAGTATTTT	CSVTNTDTQYF
.	TRBV6-5	TRBJ1-3	14	.	TGTGCCAGCAGTTACGATTTCTCTGGAAACACCATATATTTT	CASSYDFSGNTIYF
.	TRBV27	TRBJ1-1	13	few	TGTGCCAGCAAGTTTTACAGTGACACTGAAGCTTTCTTT	CASKFYSDTEAFF